One T cell receptor (beta chain) is described in this entry. Its antigen is not identified. The source of the sample is a study of shared clonotypes between healthy human individuals. Study-level results: As a rule, naive subsets had a larger estimated richness than memory subsets. At large depth, rarefaction still showed sorted-subset sequencing to be incomplete.

Produced via immunoSEQ multiplex PCR; TCRdb's table is partial and in-frame only. The sample has about 2 million clones, just under 95% seen once; the top ten hold 1% to 1.5%. The CDR3 is 12 amino acids. Trimming took off 6 bases at V and 4 bases at J, with 9 bases between the two ends. Per the germline V gene, CDR1 is SGHAT and CDR2 is FQNNGV. Terminally differentiated effector memory CD45RA+ cells were excluded by CCR7 positive selection of CD45RO-negative cells. The donors, healthy adults who were HIV-negative, had experienced no recent acute infections or vaccinations. The rearrangement uses TRBV11-2 and TRBJ2-5; tentative D call: TRBD1 (5 bases). Sequencing was carried out using naive CD8+ T cells sorted from blood. The source of this sequence is a man aged 18 to 29 in good health. CDR3 protein: CASRGRLETQYF. The CDR3 nucleotides are TGTGCCAGCAGGGGGCGTTTAGAGACCCAGTACTTC.